This TCR beta chain was sequenced in a study of shared clonotypes between healthy human individuals. Study context: There were three CD4 naive, three CD4 memory, two CD8 naive and one CD8 memory plates per donor.

With respect to this clone: What it binds is not known.

It was CD45RO-negative cells, positively selected for CCR7, that made up naive CD8 cells, with terminally differentiated effector memory CD45RA+ cells excluded. Germline CDR1 SEHNR, CDR2 FQNEAQ (reference sequence). The CDR3 is made up of 16 amino acids. V gave up 5 bases and J gave up 0 bases, with 17 bases separating them. Sequencing was performed with immunoSEQ multiplex PCR; in TCRdb, only in-frame clones are kept and a portion is missing. The top ten clones hold around 1.1% of a sample with about 2 million clones, around 96% of them seen once. Study-wide results and caveats: Depth was large, yet rarefaction showed that sorted-subset sequencing was incomplete. Sequencing depth was predicted to influence how clonotypes are shared among donors. Estimated richness values were generally larger in naive subsets than in memory subsets.

This clonotype originated in a man in his late teens or twenties in good health. Material for sequencing was naive CD8+ T cells sorted from blood. The V gene is TRBV7-9, the J gene TRBJ2-7; D tentatively fits TRBD1 or TRBD2 (5 bases each). This CDR3 reads CASSASSGDPSYEQYF. The CDR3 DNA follows: TGTGCCAGCAGCGCGTCGAGTGGGGACCCCTCCTACGAGCAGTACTTC.